These T cell receptor beta chains were read from a single sample in a study of blood T cell repertoires in COVID-19. Some clones are missing from TCRdb's copy, which holds only in-frame ones; the method was immunoSEQ multiplex PCR. This table has roughly 87,000 clones, roughly 88% appearing once. The sequencing sample was made of peripheral blood. The source is an elderly woman with COVID-19, enrolled during active disease. CDR3s include the opening cysteine and the closing phenylalanine or tryptophan. Each record gives: D gene, clone size, J gene, V gene, CDR3 protein, CDR3 DNA. D genes are given only for firm matches. Size is omitted from some rows. Given values are once, few, many or a class for expanded clones.

D: TRBD2; size: .; J: TRBJ2-7; V: TRBV5-5; CDR3: CASRKTGLPLEQYF; DNA: TGTGCCAGCAGGAAAACGGGACTACCTCTGGAGCAGTACTTC
D: .; size: .; J: TRBJ1-6; V: TRBV7-3; CDR3: CASSLTASGNSPLHF; DNA: TGTGCCAGCAGCTTAACGGCCTCAGGGAATTCACCCCTCCACTTT
D: TRBD2; size: .; J: TRBJ2-3; V: TRBV29-1; CDR3: CSVDGAGGPGTDTQYF; DNA: TGCAGCGTTGACGGGGCGGGAGGGCCGGGCACAGATACGCAGTATTTT
D: TRBD1; size: .; J: TRBJ1-2; V: TRBV3-1/TRBV3-2; CDR3: CASSWDSDYGYTF; DNA: TGTGCCAGCAGCTGGGACAGCGACTATGGCTACACCTTC
D: TRBD1; size: .; J: TRBJ1-2; V: TRBV19; CDR3: CASSIEGAYGYTF; DNA: TGTGCCAGTAGTATTGAGGGGGCGTATGGCTACACCTTC
D: .; size: .; J: TRBJ2-3; V: TRBV5-1; CDR3: CASSLVRGGTGTDTQYF; DNA: TGCGCCAGCAGCTTGGTGCGGGGCGGGACGGGCACAGATACGCAGTATTTT
D: TRBD1; size: .; J: TRBJ2-4; V: TRBV18; CDR3: CASSPDRNINIQYF; DNA: TGTGCCAGCTCACCGGACAGGAACATAAACATTCAGTACTTC
D: .; size: .; J: TRBJ1-1; V: TRBV15; CDR3: CATSREGGESTEAFF; DNA: TGTGCCACCAGCAGAGAGGGGGGGGAATCCACTGAAGCTTTCTTT
D: .; size: .; J: TRBJ2-1; V: TRBV5-5; CDR3: CASSRMGATGFF; DNA: TGTGCCAGCAGCCGGATGGGGGCTACGGGGTTCTTC
D: .; size: .; J: TRBJ1-2; V: TRBV19; CDR3: CASSIQGRGYGYTF; DNA: TGTGCCAGTAGTATACAGGGGCGCGGCTATGGCTACACCTTC
D: .; size: .; J: TRBJ2-7; V: TRBV5-1; CDR3: CASSLVRGPYEQYF; DNA: TGCGCCAGCAGCTTGGTTCGCGGTCCCTACGAGCAGTACTTC
D: .; size: .; J: TRBJ2-7; V: TRBV2; CDR3: CASTLEGAHQQYF; DNA: TGTGCCAGCACCTTGGAGGGGGCGCATCAGCAGTACTTC
D: TRBD1; size: .; J: TRBJ1-5; V: TRBV7-9; CDR3: CASSLGTGGNQPQHF; DNA: TGTGCCAGCAGCTTAGGGACAGGGGGCAATCAGCCCCAGCATTTT
D: .; size: .; J: TRBJ1-5; V: TRBV9; CDR3: CASSTRAGLNQPQHF; DNA: TGTGCCAGCAGCACCCGGGCAGGGCTCAATCAGCCCCAGCATTTT
D: .; size: .; J: TRBJ1-5; V: TRBV30; CDR3: CAWSFGYDQPQHF; DNA: TGTGCCTGGAGTTTCGGGTACGATCAGCCCCAGCATTTT
D: TRBD2; size: .; J: TRBJ2-7; V: TRBV7-9; CDR3: CASSLPQRGGVQYF; DNA: TGTGCCAGCAGCTTACCCCAACGGGGAGGGGTGCAGTACTTC
D: TRBD1; size: .; J: TRBJ2-7; V: TRBV19; CDR3: CASRGQGVGEQYF; DNA: TGTGCCAGTAGGGGACAGGGGGTGGGTGAGCAGTACTTC
D: TRBD1; size: .; J: TRBJ2-7; V: TRBV7-2; CDR3: CASSFRQGPHEQYF; DNA: TGTGCCAGCAGCTTTAGACAGGGTCCCCACGAGCAGTACTTC
D: .; size: once; J: TRBJ2-7; V: TRBV6-5; CDR3: CASSYSGAGAIYEQYF; DNA: TGTGCCAGCAGTTACTCTGGGGCGGGGGCGATCTACGAGCAGTACTTC
D: TRBD2; size: .; J: TRBJ2-1; V: TRBV9; CDR3: CASSVDGSGTYNEQFF; DNA: TGTGCCAGCAGCGTAGATGGTAGCGGGACTTACAATGAGCAGTTCTTC
D: .; size: .; J: TRBJ2-3; V: TRBV7-3; CDR3: CASSSAGFRTDTQYF; DNA: TGTGCCAGCAGCTCCGCAGGGTTTCGGACAGATACGCAGTATTTT
D: .; size: .; J: TRBJ2-4; V: TRBV30; CDR3: CAWSATSKNIQYF; DNA: TGTGCCTGGAGTGCGACTAGTAAAAACATTCAGTACTTC
D: .; size: .; J: TRBJ1-5; V: TRBV27; CDR3: CASSSHGGSNQPQHF; DNA: TGTGCCAGCAGTTCACACGGGGGTAGCAATCAGCCCCAGCATTTT
D: .; size: .; J: TRBJ1-6; V: TRBV19; CDR3: CASSMRPGLNSPLHF; DNA: TGTGCCAGTAGTATGCGGCCAGGGTTGAATTCACCCCTCCACTTT
D: TRBD1; size: .; J: TRBJ1-4; V: TRBV7-6; CDR3: CASSLGRQGSREKLFF; DNA: TGTGCCAGCAGCTTAGGCCGACAGGGCTCGCGAGAAAAACTGTTTTTT
D: .; size: .; J: TRBJ1-5; V: TRBV10-3; CDR3: CAISRENQPQHF; DNA: TGTGCCATCAGTCGAGAGAATCAGCCCCAGCATTTT
D: TRBD2; size: .; J: TRBJ2-1; V: TRBV6-6; CDR3: CASSLTGLAGGPEQFF; DNA: TGTGCCAGCAGTCTTACGGGGCTAGCGGGGGGGCCTGAGCAGTTCTTC
D: .; size: .; J: TRBJ1-1; V: TRBV5-5; CDR3: CASSLEGGGNTEAFF; DNA: TGTGCCAGCAGCTTGGAAGGAGGTGGGAACACTGAAGCTTTCTTT
D: TRBD1; size: once; J: TRBJ2-1; V: TRBV7-3; CDR3: CASSLTGYRGYNEQFF; DNA: TGTGCCAGCAGCTTAACCGGTTACAGGGGCTACAATGAGCAGTTCTTC
D: TRBD2; size: .; J: TRBJ2-2; V: TRBV7-3; CDR3: CASSPGTSGATGELFF; DNA: TGTGCCAGCAGCCCAGGGACTAGCGGGGCTACCGGGGAGCTGTTTTTT
D: .; size: .; J: TRBJ2-1; V: TRBV15; CDR3: CATSRDTLAFEQFF; DNA: TGTGCCACCAGCAGAGATACGCTAGCGTTTGAGCAGTTCTTC
D: .; size: once; J: TRBJ1-4; V: TRBV27; CDR3: CASSLGQGWGEKLFF; DNA: TGTGCCAGCAGTTTGGGGCAGGGTTGGGGTGAAAAACTGTTTTTT
D: .; size: .; J: TRBJ2-7; V: TRBV7-2; CDR3: CASSLGYNNYEQYF; DNA: TGTGCCAGCAGCTTAGGGTACAACAACTACGAGCAGTACTTC
D: .; size: .; J: TRBJ2-1; V: TRBV7-3; CDR3: CASSLDREGFNEQFF; DNA: TGTGCCAGCAGCCTGGACAGGGAGGGGTTTAATGAGCAGTTCTTC
D: .; size: .; J: TRBJ2-3; V: TRBV7-3; CDR3: CASSGPGGGGSRTDTQYF; DNA: TGTGCCAGCAGCGGACCCGGGGGAGGGGGTAGTCGAACAGATACGCAGTATTTT
D: .; size: once; J: TRBJ1-1; V: TRBV19; CDR3: CASTTLGAANTEAFF; DNA: TGTGCCAGTACCACCCTGGGGGCCGCGAACACTGAAGCTTTCTTT
D: .; size: once; J: TRBJ1-4; V: TRBV28; CDR3: CASSLPQGGEGEKLFF; DNA: TGTGCCAGCAGTCTACCCCAGGGAGGCGAGGGTGAAAAACTGTTTTTT
D: .; size: .; J: TRBJ1-6; V: TRBV28; CDR3: CASSLLGGSSYNSPLHF; DNA: TGTGCCAGCAGTTTACTCGGGGGGAGCTCCTATAATTCACCCCTCCACTTT
D: .; size: .; J: TRBJ1-1; V: TRBV2; CDR3: CASSLQGGDTEAFF; DNA: TGTGCCAGCAGTTTACAGGGTGGGGACACTGAAGCTTTCTTT
D: TRBD1; size: .; J: TRBJ2-3; V: TRBV5-8; CDR3: CASSPGTGSLTDTQYF; DNA: TGTGCCAGCAGCCCCGGGACAGGCTCCCTCACAGATACGCAGTATTTT
D: .; size: .; J: TRBJ2-1; V: TRBV12-5; CDR3: CASGIGNRVNEQFF; DNA: TGTGCTAGTGGTATCGGGAACAGGGTCAATGAGCAGTTCTTC
D: TRBD2; size: .; J: TRBJ2-1; V: TRBV4-2; CDR3: CASSRTSTGNNEQFF; DNA: TGTGCCAGCAGCCGGACTAGCACCGGGAACAATGAGCAGTTCTTC
D: TRBD1; size: .; J: TRBJ2-5; V: TRBV2; CDR3: CASSGTDEETQYF; DNA: TGTGCCAGCAGCGGGACAGACGAAGAGACCCAGTACTTC
D: .; size: .; J: TRBJ2-7; V: TRBV10-2; CDR3: CASSVRVSYEQYF; DNA: TGCGCCAGCAGTGTCAGGGTTTCCTACGAGCAGTACTTC
D: TRBD1; size: .; J: TRBJ1-5; V: TRBV18; CDR3: CASSPAGTAANQPQHF; DNA: TGTGCCAGCTCACCGGCCGGGACAGCAGCAAATCAGCCCCAGCATTTT
D: TRBD1; size: .; J: TRBJ1-2; V: TRBV7-3; CDR3: CASSLTGFTGYTF; DNA: TGTGCCAGCAGCTTGACAGGGTTTACTGGCTACACCTTC
D: .; size: once; J: TRBJ1-2; V: TRBV7-2; CDR3: CASSSPGNYGYTF; DNA: TGTGCCAGCAGCTCCCCCGGGAACTATGGCTACACCTTC
D: TRBD1; size: .; J: TRBJ1-3; V: TRBV5-6; CDR3: CASSLFGQGAEGNTIYF; DNA: TGTGCCAGCAGCTTGTTTGGGCAGGGGGCCGAGGGAAACACCATATATTTT
D: TRBD2; size: .; J: TRBJ2-3; V: TRBV5-5; CDR3: CASSWKSSGLTDTQYF; DNA: TGTGCCAGCAGCTGGAAATCTAGCGGCCTCACAGATACGCAGTATTTT
D: .; size: .; J: TRBJ1-3; V: TRBV18; CDR3: CASSPLRGRGNTIYF; DNA: TGTGCCAGCTCACCACTTCGGGGGAGAGGAAACACCATATATTTT